This section outlines one T cell receptor beta chain sequence together with its context. The data are from a study of blood T cell repertoires in COVID-19. Sequencing was performed with immunoSEQ multiplex PCR; in TCRdb, only in-frame clones are kept and a portion is missing. Here the sample spans about 300,000 clones, under 90% being singletons. Sequenced input: peripheral blood. This clonotype originated in a woman aged 30 to 39 with COVID-19, enrolled during active disease.

CDR3 sequence reads: CASNGLLTDTQYF. CDR3 coding DNA: TGTGCCAGCAATGGACTTCTTACAGATACGCAGTATTTT. The V and J genes are TRBV28 and TRBJ2-3, with D perhaps matching TRBD2 (5 bases). V shed 7 bases and J shed 3 bases, with 11 bases lying between them. This CDR3 contains 13 residues. Germline V gene data show CDR1 as MDHEN and CDR2 as SYDVKM. Filled out from reference TRBV28 and TRBJ2-3, the complete variable domain reads DVKVTQSSRYLVKRTGEKVFLECVQDMDHENMFWYRQDPGLGLRLIYFSYDVKMKEKGDIPEGYSVSREKKERFSLILESASTNQTSMYLCASNGLLTDTQYFGPGTRLTVL.